The 4 T cell receptor beta chains listed next were all sequenced from one sample in a study of human versus mouse CDR3 diversity and MHC coevolution. Sequencing was performed with immunoSEQ multiplex PCR; in TCRdb, only in-frame clones are kept and a portion is missing. This repertoire shows tens of thousands of clones, roughly 93% found once; its top ten account for about 19%. The sequencing input was naive CD4+ T cells from blood. As for subset: CD45RO-negative CD62L-positive naive CD4 T cells. The receptors come from a person in their sixties in good health.

The rearrangement links TRBV7-2 to TRBJ1-2; TRBD1 matches at 8 bases. The CDR3 is 16 residues long. Trimming took 1 base from V and 4 from J; bases not matched to a gene: 8. Per germline, CDR1 SGHTA and CDR2 FQGNSA. CDR3 protein: CASSLEPATGGYGYTF. CDR3 nucleotide sequence: TGTGCCAGCAGCTTAGAACCAGCAACAGGGGGCTATGGCTACACCTTC.

V and J are TRBV19 and TRBJ2-1; TRBD2 aligns across 8 bases. CDR1 is LNHDA, CDR2 SQIVND, per germline (reference sequence). The CDR3 sequence is 14 residues long. Germline trimming cut 8 bases from V and 3 bases from J; bases unmatched to any gene: 6. CDR3: CASATSGGYNEQFF. The CDR3 nucleotides are TGTGCCAGTGCAACTAGCGGAGGCTACAATGAGCAGTTCTTC.

The gene calls are TRBV4-2 and TRBJ2-7, with 7 positions matching TRBD2. The J segment lost 5 bases and the V segment lost 0 bases, leaving 10 bases of the junction unmatched. Germline CDR1 LGHNA, CDR2 YNFKEQ. The CDR3 covers 16 residues. CDR3 sequence: CASSQDRRERSHEQYF. CDR3 sequence (DNA): TGTGCCAGCAGCCAAGATCGGCGGGAGAGGTCTCACGAGCAGTACTTC.

CDR3 DNA sequence: TGTGCCAGTAGTATCGGACTAGCGGGACATGAGCAGTTCTTC. Protein product: CASSIGLAGHEQFF. This chain uses TRBV19 with TRBJ2-1; 12 positions agree with TRBD2. The CDR3 covers 14 residues. V shed 3 bases, J shed 8 bases, and the junction held 2 bases outside the gene matches. In germline, CDR1 is LNHDA, CDR2 SQIVND (reference sequence).